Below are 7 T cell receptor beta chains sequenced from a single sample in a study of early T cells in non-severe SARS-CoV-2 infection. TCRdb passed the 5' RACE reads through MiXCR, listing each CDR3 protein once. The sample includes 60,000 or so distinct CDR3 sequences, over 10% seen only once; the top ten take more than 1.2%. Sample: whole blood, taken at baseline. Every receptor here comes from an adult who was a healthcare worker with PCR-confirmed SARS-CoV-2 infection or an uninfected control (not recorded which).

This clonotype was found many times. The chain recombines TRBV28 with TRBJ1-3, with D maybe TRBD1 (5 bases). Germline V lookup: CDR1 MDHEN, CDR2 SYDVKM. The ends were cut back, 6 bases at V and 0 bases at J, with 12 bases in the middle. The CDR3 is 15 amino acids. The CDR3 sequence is CASSWDANSGNTIYF. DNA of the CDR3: TGTGCCAGCAGCTGGGACGCAAACTCTGGAAACACCATATATTTT. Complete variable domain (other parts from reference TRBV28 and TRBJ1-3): DVKVTQSSRYLVKRTGEKVFLECVQDMDHENMFWYRQDPGLGLRLIYFSYDVKMKEKGDIPEGYSVSREKKERFSLILESASTNQTSMYLCASSWDANSGNTIYFGEGSWLTVV.

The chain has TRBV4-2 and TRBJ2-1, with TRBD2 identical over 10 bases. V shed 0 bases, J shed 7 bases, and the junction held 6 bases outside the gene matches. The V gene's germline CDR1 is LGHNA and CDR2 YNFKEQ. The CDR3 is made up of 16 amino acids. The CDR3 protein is CASSQDASGGANEQFF. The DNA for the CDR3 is TGTGCCAGCAGCCAAGATGCGAGCGGGGGGGCGAATGAGCAGTTCTTC.

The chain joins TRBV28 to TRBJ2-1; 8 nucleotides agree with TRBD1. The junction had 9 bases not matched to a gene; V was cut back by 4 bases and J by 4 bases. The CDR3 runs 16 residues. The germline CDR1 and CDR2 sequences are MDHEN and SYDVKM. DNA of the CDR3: TGTGCCAGCAGTTCACCCGGGACAGGATTGTACAATGAGCAGTTCTTC. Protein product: CASSSPGTGLYNEQFF.

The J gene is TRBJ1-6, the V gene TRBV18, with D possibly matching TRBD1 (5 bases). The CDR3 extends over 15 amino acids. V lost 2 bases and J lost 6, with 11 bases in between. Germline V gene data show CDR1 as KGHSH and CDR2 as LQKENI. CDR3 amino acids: CASSPSGAGNSPLHF. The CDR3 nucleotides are TGTGCCAGCTCACCAAGCGGGGCTGGTAATTCACCCCTCCACTTT.

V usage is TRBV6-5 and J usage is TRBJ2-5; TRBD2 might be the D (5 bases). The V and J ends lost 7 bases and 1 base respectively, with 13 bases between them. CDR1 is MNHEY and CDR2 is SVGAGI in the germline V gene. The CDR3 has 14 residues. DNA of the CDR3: TGTGCCAGCACGTTGGGGAGCGGCCAAGAGACCCAGTACTTC. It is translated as CASTLGSGQETQYF.

The CDR3 region has the DNA TGTGCCAGCAGCTTAGCGGACATCGGCATCACTGAAGCTTTCTTT. This sequence encodes CASSLADIGITEAFF. The rearrangement uses TRBV7-9 and TRBJ1-1; D is perhaps TRBD1 (5 bases). Trimming removed 0 bases at V and 4 bases at J, with 12 bases between. This CDR3 has 15 residues. Germline CDR1 SEHNR, CDR2 FQNEAQ (reference sequence).

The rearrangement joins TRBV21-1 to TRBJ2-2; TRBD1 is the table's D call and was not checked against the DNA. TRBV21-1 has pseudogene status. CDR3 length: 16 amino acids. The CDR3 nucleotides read TGTGCCAGCAGCAAAGGGAGGAACAGGGGAACCGGGGAGCTGTTTTTT. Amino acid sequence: CASSKGRNRGTGELFF.